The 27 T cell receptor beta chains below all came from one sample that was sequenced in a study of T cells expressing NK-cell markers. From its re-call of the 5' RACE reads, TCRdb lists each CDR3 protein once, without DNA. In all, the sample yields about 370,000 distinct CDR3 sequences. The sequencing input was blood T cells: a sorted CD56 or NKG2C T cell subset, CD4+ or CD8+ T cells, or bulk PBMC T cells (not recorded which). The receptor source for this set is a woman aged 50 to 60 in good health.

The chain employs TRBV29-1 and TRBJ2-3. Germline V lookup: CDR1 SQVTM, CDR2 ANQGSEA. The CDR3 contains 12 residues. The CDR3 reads CSATETTDTQYF.

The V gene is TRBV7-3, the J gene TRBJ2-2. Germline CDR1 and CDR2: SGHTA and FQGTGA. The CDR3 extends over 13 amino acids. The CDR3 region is CASSQQTSGELFF. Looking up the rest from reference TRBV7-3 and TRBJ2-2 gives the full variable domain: GAGVSQTPSNKVTEKGKYVELRCDPISGHTALYWYRQSLGQGPEFLIYFQGTGAADDSGLPNDRFFAVRPEGSVSTLKIQRTERGDSAVYLCASSQQTSGELFFGEGSRLTVL.

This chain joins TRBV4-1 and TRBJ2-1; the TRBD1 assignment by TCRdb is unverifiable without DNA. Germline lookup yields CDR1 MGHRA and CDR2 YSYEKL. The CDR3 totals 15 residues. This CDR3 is CASSQGQPAHNEQFF.

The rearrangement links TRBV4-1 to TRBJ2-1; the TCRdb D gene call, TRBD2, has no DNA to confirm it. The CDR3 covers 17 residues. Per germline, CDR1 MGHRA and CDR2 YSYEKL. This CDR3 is CASSHLQKVRARNEQFF.

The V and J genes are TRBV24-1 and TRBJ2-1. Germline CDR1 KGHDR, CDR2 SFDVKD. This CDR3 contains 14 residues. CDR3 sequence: CATSDLTPAQEQFF.

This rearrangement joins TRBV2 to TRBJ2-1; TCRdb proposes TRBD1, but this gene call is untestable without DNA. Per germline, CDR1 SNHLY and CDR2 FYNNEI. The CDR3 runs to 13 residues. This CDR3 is CASSGGRGYEQFF.

CDR3 amino acids: CATSRDSSVSYNEQFF. This rearrangement joins TRBV15 to TRBJ2-1. Looked up from germline, CDR1 is LNHNV and CDR2 is YYDKDF (reference sequence). CDR3 length equals 16 residues.

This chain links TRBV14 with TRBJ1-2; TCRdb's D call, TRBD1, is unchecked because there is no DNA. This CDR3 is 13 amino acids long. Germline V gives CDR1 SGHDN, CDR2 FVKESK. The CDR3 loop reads CASSLTTGDGYTF.

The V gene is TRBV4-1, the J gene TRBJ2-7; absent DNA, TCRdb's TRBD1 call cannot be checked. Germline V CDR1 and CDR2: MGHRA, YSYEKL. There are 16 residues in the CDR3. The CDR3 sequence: CASSQAPFGRGYEQYF.

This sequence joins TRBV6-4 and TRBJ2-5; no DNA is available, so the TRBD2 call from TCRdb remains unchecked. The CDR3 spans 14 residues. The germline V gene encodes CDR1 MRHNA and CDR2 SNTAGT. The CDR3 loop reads CASSLLVPKETQYF.

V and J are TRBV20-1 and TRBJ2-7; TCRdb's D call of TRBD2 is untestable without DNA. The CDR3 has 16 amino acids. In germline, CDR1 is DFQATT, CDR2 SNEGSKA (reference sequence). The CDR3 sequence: CSARDRLAGASYEQYF.

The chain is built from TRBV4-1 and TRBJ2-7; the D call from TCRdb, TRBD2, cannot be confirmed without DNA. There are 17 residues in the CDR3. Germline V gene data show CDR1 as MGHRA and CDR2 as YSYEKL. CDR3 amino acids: CASSQMPSRGESYEQYF.

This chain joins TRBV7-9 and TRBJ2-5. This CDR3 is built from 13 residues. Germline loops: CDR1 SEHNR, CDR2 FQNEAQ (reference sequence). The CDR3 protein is CASSSPLVETQYF.

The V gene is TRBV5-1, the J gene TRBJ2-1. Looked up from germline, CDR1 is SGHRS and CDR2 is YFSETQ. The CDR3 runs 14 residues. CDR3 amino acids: CASSAGGADNEQFF.

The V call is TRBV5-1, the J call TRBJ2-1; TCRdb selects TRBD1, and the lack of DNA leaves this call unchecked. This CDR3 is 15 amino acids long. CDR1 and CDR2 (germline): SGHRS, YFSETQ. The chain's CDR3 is CASSMPGQTYNEQFF.

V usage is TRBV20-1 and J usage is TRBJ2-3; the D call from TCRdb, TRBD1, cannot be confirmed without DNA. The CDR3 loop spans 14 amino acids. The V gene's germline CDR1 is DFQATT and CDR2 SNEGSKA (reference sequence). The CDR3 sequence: CSATGTGILDTQYF.

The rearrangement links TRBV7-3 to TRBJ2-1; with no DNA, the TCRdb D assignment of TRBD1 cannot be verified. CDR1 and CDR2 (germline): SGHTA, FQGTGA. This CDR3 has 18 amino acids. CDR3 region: CASSFSTPWDGPYNEQFF.

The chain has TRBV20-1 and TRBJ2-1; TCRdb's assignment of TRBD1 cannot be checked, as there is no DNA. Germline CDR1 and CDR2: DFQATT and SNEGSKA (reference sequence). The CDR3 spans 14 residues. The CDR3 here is CSAEGATGREEQFF.

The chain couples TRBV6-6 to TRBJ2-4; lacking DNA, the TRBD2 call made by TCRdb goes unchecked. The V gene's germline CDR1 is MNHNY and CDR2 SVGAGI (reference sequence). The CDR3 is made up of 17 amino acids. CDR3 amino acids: CASSPSGRAVTKNIQYF.

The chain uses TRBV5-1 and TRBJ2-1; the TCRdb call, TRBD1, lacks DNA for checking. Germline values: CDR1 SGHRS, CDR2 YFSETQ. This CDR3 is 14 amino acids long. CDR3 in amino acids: CASSLRETGNEQFF.

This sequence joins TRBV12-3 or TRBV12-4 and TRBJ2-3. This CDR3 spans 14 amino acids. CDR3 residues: CASAKGGRTDTQYF.

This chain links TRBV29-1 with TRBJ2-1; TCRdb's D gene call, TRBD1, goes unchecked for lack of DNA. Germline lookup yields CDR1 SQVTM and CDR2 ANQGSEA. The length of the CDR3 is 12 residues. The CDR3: CSVGTTNNEQFF.

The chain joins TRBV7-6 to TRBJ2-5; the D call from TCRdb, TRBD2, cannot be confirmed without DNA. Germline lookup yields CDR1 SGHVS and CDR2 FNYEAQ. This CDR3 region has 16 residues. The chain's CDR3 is CASSLLGLAHQETQYF.

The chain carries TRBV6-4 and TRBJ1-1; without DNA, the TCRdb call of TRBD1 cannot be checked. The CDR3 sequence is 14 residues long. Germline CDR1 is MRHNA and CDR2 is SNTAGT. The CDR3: CASSSTGFQTEAFF.

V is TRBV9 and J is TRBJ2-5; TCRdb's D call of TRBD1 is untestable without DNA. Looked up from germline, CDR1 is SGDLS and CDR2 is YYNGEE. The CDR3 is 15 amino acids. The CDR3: CASSVGTGSTETQYF. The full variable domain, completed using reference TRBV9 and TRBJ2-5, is DSGVTQTPKHLITATGQRVTLRCSPRSGDLSVYWYQQSLDQGLQFLIQYYNGEERAKGNILERFSAQQFPDLHSELNLSSLELGDSALYFCASSVGTGSTETQYFGPGTRLLVL.

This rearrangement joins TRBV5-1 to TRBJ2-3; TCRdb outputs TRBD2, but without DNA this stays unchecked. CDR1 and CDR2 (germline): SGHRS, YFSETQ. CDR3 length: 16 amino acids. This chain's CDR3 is CASSLVAVTSTDTQYF.

The CDR3 region is CASSLQGSTEAFF. This chain uses TRBV5-1 with TRBJ1-1; the D call of TRBD1 rests on TCRdb alone, since no DNA is present to check it. CDR1 is SGHRS, CDR2 YFSETQ, per germline. The CDR3 has 13 amino acids.